The rows below give T cell receptor beta chains drawn from one sample of a study of CD8 T cells in Susac syndrome. TCRdb recomputed calls from the immunoSEQ multiplex PCR reads with MiXCR, one row per CDR3 protein. The repertoire holds roughly 250,000 distinct CDR3 sequences, with 90% to 96% as singletons. The sample was CD4+ T cells from PBMCs. Every receptor here comes from a human donor with Susac syndrome. CDR3s include the opening cysteine and the closing phenylalanine or tryptophan. The D gene is left open where the match is weak.

j_call v_call d_call cdr3_nt cdr3_aa
TRBJ1-2 TRBV28 NA TGTGCCAGCAGGCTTACGTGGTATGGCTACACCTTC CASRLTWYGYTF
TRBJ2-2 TRBV27 NA TGTGCCAGCCGTGATCAGGATAACACCGGGGAGCTGTTTTTT CASRDQDNTGELFF
TRBJ1-2 TRBV20-1 NA TGCAGTGCTAGAGCGGACGGAGCTAACTATGGCTACACCTTC CSARADGANYGYTF
TRBJ2-5 TRBV29-1 TRBD2 TGCAGCGTTGGGCCAGCGGGAGTTCTACAAGAGACCCAGTACTTC CSVGPAGVLQETQYF
TRBJ1-2 TRBV20-1 TRBD1 TGCAGTGCCAGGACAGGGGGCTTCTATGGCTACACCTTC CSARTGGFYGYTF
TRBJ2-1 TRBV9 NA TGTGCCAGCAGCGCCCCCCAGGGCCTATCCTACAATGAGCAGTTCTTC CASSAPQGLSYNEQFF
TRBJ2-1 TRBV6-5 NA TGTGCCAGCAGACGCAGATTCAACTCCTACAATGAGCAGTTCTTC CASRRRFNSYNEQFF
TRBJ2-1 TRBV27 NA TGTGCCAGCAGTTTAGGACCCCAGAATGAGCAGTTCTTC CASSLGPQNEQFF
TRBJ1-2 TRBV30 NA TGTGCCTGGAGTATTACAGGAAATGGCTACACCTTC CAWSITGNGYTF
TRBJ1-3 TRBV7-2 NA TGTGCCAGCAGCAAAGCTAAGGACTCTGGAAACACCATATATTTT CASSKAKDSGNTIYF
TRBJ2-7 TRBV5-1 TRBD2 TGCGCCAGCACAGATCCTAGCGGGATATACGAGCAGTACTTC CASTDPSGIYEQYF